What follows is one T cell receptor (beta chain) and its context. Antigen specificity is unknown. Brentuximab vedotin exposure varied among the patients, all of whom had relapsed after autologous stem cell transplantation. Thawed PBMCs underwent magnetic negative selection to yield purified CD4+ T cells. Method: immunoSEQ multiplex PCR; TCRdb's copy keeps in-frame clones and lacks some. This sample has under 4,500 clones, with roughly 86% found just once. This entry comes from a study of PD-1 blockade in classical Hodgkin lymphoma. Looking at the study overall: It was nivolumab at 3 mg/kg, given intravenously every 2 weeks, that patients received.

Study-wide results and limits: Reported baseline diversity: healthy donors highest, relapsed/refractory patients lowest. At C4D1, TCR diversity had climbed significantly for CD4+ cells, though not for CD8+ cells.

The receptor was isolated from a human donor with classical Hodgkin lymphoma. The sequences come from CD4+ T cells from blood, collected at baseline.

The CDR3 DNA sequence: TGTGCCAGCTCACCACGTTCCTACAATGAGCAGTTCTTC. Translating it yields CASSPRSYNEQFF. V is TRBV18 and J is TRBJ2-1; unclear D gene. This CDR3 comprises 13 residues. Trimming shortened V by 1 base and J by 1 base, and 2 bases separated the two germline ends. Germline V gene data show CDR1 as KGHSH and CDR2 as LQKENI.